This record looks at one T cell receptor beta chain sequence and its context. Its antigen is not identified. The data originate from a study of shared clonotypes between healthy human individuals. Only in-frame clones appear in the TCRdb table, and some are missing; sequencing was by immunoSEQ multiplex PCR. The sample contains 2 million to 2.5 million clones, roughly 92% of which appear only once. A CD45RA+ naive subset and a CD45RA-negative memory subset were split from CD4+ cells. V was clipped by 3 bases and J by 10 bases; unmatched bases: 6. Germline CDR1 and CDR2: SGHTA and FQGNSA. This CDR3 contains 14 residues. The study's findings and limits: Having only a few donors restricted how much genetic and exposure-history diversity was captured.

The clonotype originates from a man aged 18 to 30 in good health. Some clones in this sample may be carry-over from other donors' samples. The chain couples TRBV7-2 to TRBJ2-2, with 9 bases that match TRBD2. Material for sequencing was naive CD4+ T cells from PBMCs. Subset of the sample: CD45RA+ positively selected. The CDR3 region is CASSFSGGRKELFF. In nucleotides, the CDR3 is TGTGCCAGCAGCTTCAGCGGGGGGAGGAAGGAGCTGTTTTTT.